This TCR beta chain comes out of a study of T cell repertoires in cytomegalovirus infection. Study details: Based on public TCR beta signatures, there were indications of CMV infection and of a matching HLA type. Study-level findings and limits: The ex vivo response was dominated by HLA-C-restricted CMV-specific TCR beta clonotypes. Carriage of CMV together with the relevant HLA was identifiable through cumulative public TCR beta family frequency.

TCRdb fed the reads into MiXCR, producing one record per CDR3 protein. This sample has about 230,000 distinct CDR3 sequences, with 22% found just once. Notes on this clonotype: Antigen unknown.

This CDR3 contains 12 residues. Germline V gene data show CDR1 as SEHNR and CDR2 as FQNEAQ (reference sequence). Trimming removed 3 bases at V and 8 bases at J, with 8 bases between. What was sequenced was CD8+ T cells from PBMCs. The sequence was collected from a human donor in good health (CMV status not recorded). Some clones in this sample may be carry-over from other donors' samples. The chain recombines TRBV7-9 with TRBJ2-1; D not certain. The CDR3 sequence is CASSFISDEQFF. In DNA, the CDR3 is TGTGCCAGCAGCTTCATCTCGGATGAGCAGTTCTTC. The complete variable domain, with remaining parts taken from reference TRBV7-9 and TRBJ2-1, reads DTGVSQNPRHKITKRGQNVTFRCDPISEHNRLYWYRQTLGQGPEFLTYFQNEAQLEKSRLLSDRFSAERPKGSFSTLEIQRTEQGDSAMYLCASSFISDEQFFGPGTRLTVL.